Each of the 20 T cell receptor beta chains below was sequenced from the same sample in a study of shared clonotypes between healthy human individuals. It was CD45RO-negative cells, positively selected for CCR7, that made up naive CD8 cells, with terminally differentiated effector memory CD45RA+ cells excluded. Some clones are missing from TCRdb's copy, which holds only in-frame ones; the method was immunoSEQ multiplex PCR. Among more than 600,000 clones, around 92% were seen once, and the ten largest hold 24%. The specimen sequenced was naive CD8+ T cells sorted from blood. These receptors came from a man aged 30 to 39 in good health.

V usage is TRBV4-1 and J usage is TRBJ2-3; 12 bases are shared with TRBD2. The V segment lost 0 bases and the J segment 4 bases; nucleotides outside the gene matches: 8. CDR1 is MGHRA, CDR2 YSYEKL, per germline. This CDR3 spans 18 amino acids. The DNA for the CDR3 is TGCGCCAGCAGCCAAGACCCCGGGACTAGCGGGCTATCAGATACGCAGTATTTT. Amino acid sequence: CASSQDPGTSGLSDTQYF.

The CDR3 DNA sequence: TGTGCCAGCAGAGCCGAATTTGGGACAGGGGGCTGGACCGGGGAGCTGTTTTTT. The encoded protein is CASRAEFGTGGWTGELFF. J is TRBJ2-2 and V is TRBV2, with 12 nucleotides matching TRBD1. The CDR3 covers 18 residues. CDR1 and CDR2 (germline): SNHLY, FYNNEI. The V segment lost 6 bases and the J segment 5 bases; nucleotides outside the gene matches: 13.

This chain joins TRBV27 and TRBJ2-2, with TRBD1 matching 10 bases. Germline CDR1 and CDR2: MNHEY and SMNVEV (reference sequence). With V trimmed by 5 bases and J by 9 bases, 9 bases remained unmatched. CDR3 length equals 15 residues. DNA of the CDR3: TGTGCCAGCAGTCCGACAGGGGGCGGTATGAGGGAGCTGTTTTTT. It specifies CASSPTGGGMRELFF.

The CDR3 nucleotides read TGTGCCAGCAGACCCATCGGGACTAGCGGACAAGAGACCCAGTACTTC. It specifies CASRPIGTSGQETQYF. The gene calls are TRBV5-4 and TRBJ2-5; TRBD2 matches at 11 bases. CDR3 length: 16 residues. V shed 5 bases and J 2 bases; nucleotides not matched to a gene: 8. Germline V gene lookup returns CDR1 SGHNT and CDR2 YYREEE (reference sequence).

The chain has TRBV27 and TRBJ2-7; 7 nucleotides line up with TRBD1. Germline V lookup: CDR1 MNHEY, CDR2 SMNVEV (reference sequence). V lost 0 bases to trimming and J lost 0 bases; unmatched junction nucleotides: 8. This CDR3 contains 17 residues. CDR3: CASSLSQGTGSSYEQYF. The CDR3 coding sequence is TGTGCCAGCAGTTTATCACAGGGGACGGGTAGCTCCTACGAGCAGTACTTC.

As for this clone: This sample includes further DNA sequences coding for the same CDR3. The rearrangement uses TRBV5-1 and TRBJ1-5, with a tentative D call TRBD1 (5 bases). Germline V CDR1 and CDR2: SGHRS, YFSETQ. Trimming cost V 2 bases and J 3 bases, with 12 bases left between them. The CDR3 totals 15 residues. The CDR3 coding sequence is TGCGCCAGCAGCTTAGAGGGAGGGGTCAATCAGCCCCAGCATTTT. Its translation is CASSLEGGVNQPQHF.

The genes are TRBV7-8 and TRBJ2-1; the D gene is possibly TRBD2 (6 bases). CDR3 size: 18 residues. Per the germline V gene, CDR1 is SGHVS and CDR2 is FQNEAQ. Trimming removed 1 base at V and 0 bases at J, with 16 bases between. CDR3 in amino acids: CASSLVRGGASSYNEQFF. DNA for the CDR3: TGTGCCAGCAGCTTAGTCCGTGGCGGGGCTAGCTCCTACAATGAGCAGTTCTTC. Together with reference TRBV7-8 and TRBJ2-1, the CDR3 gives the full variable domain: GAGVSQSPRYKVAKRGQDVALRCDPISGHVSLFWYQQALGQGPEFLTYFQNEAQLDKSGLPSDRFFAERPEGSVSTLKIQRTQQEDSAVYLCASSLVRGGASSYNEQFFGPGTRLTVL.

The chain employs TRBV5-5 and TRBJ2-7; D is ambiguous. Germline assignment: CDR1 SGHKS and CDR2 YYEKEE (reference sequence). The length of the CDR3 is 12 residues. The V gene lost 6 bases and the J gene lost 4 bases, with 11 bases spanning the gap. The CDR3 loop reads CASKGLGYEQYF. DNA for the CDR3: TGTGCCAGCAAGGGCTTGGGGTACGAGCAGTACTTC.

CDR3 sequence: CSVGGAFYGYTF. DNA of the CDR3: TGCAGCGTTGGGGGGGCATTTTATGGCTACACCTTC. The chain combines TRBV29-1 with TRBJ1-2; tentative D call: TRBD1 (6 bases). This CDR3 is 12 amino acids long. V was clipped by 4 bases and J by 5 bases, with 11 bases between them. Germline CDR1 is SQVTM and CDR2 is ANQGSEA.

The sample holds one count of this clone. The chain couples TRBV7-9 to TRBJ1-1, with 11 positions matching TRBD1. This CDR3 is built from 17 residues. CDR1 is SEHNR and CDR2 is FQNEAQ in the germline V gene (reference sequence). With V trimmed by 5 bases and J by 4 bases, 12 bases remained unmatched. The CDR3 loop is CASSPKGQGGISTEAFF. CDR3 nucleotides: TGTGCCAGCAGCCCAAAGGGACAGGGGGGCATATCCACTGAAGCTTTCTTT. Drawing the rest from reference TRBV7-9 and TRBJ1-1, the complete variable domain is DTGVSQNPRHKITKRGQNVTFRCDPISEHNRLYWYRQTLGQGPEFLTYFQNEAQLEKSRLLSDRFSAERPKGSFSTLEIQRTEQGDSAMYLCASSPKGQGGISTEAFFGQGTRLTVV.

The chain carries TRBV4-2 and TRBJ1-1; unclear D gene. In germline, CDR1 is LGHNA, CDR2 YNFKEQ. The length of the CDR3 is 10 residues. Deletions cut 5 bases from V and 6 bases from J, with 4 bases between. CDR3 in amino acids: CASSFPEAFF. The CDR3 DNA reads as TGTGCCAGCAGCTTCCCTGAAGCTTTCTTT.

The J gene is TRBJ1-2, the V gene TRBV5-4, with 9 bases lining up with TRBD1. Germline V gene data show CDR1 as SGHNT and CDR2 as YYREEE (reference sequence). With V trimmed by 1 base and J by 0 bases, 10 bases remained unmatched. CDR3 size: 18 residues. Written as DNA, the CDR3 is TGTGCCAGCAGCTTGTTTTTCGGGACAGGGAAAGCTAACTATGGCTACACCTTC. Amino acid sequence: CASSLFFGTGKANYGYTF.

The chain links TRBV7-9 to TRBJ2-5, with D possibly being TRBD1 or TRBD2 (6 bases each). The length of the CDR3 is 15 residues. Germline-derived CDR1 and CDR2 are SEHNR and FQNEAQ (reference sequence). Trimming removed 0 bases from V and 3 bases from J, with 11 bases in between. CDR3 loop: CASSLAKRGEETQYF. The CDR3 DNA follows: TGTGCCAGCAGCTTAGCGAAAAGGGGGGAAGAGACCCAGTACTTC. The entire variable domain, with the rest obtained from reference TRBV7-9 and TRBJ2-5, is as follows: DTGVSQNPRHKITKRGQNVTFRCDPISEHNRLYWYRQTLGQGPEFLTYFQNEAQLEKSRLLSDRFSAERPKGSFSTLEIQRTEQGDSAMYLCASSLAKRGEETQYFGPGTRLLVL.

The J gene is TRBJ2-7, the V gene TRBV30; 9 nucleotides agree with TRBD1. V gave up 8 bases and J gave up 2 bases; unmatched junction bases: 4. CDR3 length: 12 residues. Germline V gene sequence: CDR1 GTSNPN, CDR2 SVGIG (reference sequence). The CDR3 DNA reads as TGTGCCGGGGACAGGGAGACCTACGAGCAGTACTTC. Translation: CAGDRETYEQYF. Full variable domain (remainder filled in from reference TRBV30 and TRBJ2-7): SQTIHQWPATLVQPVGSPLSLECTVEGTSNPNLYWYRQAAGRGLQLLFYSVGIGQISSEVPQNLSASRPQDRQFILSSKKLLLSDSGFYLCAGDRETYEQYFGPGTRLTVT.

This sequence joins TRBV6-5 and TRBJ1-1; D may be TRBD1 (5 bases). Looked up from germline, CDR1 is MNHEY and CDR2 is SVGAGI. The V end lost 7 bases, the J end lost 2 bases, and 14 bases lay between the germline ends. This CDR3 spans 14 amino acids. CDR3 region: CASTRQSANTEAFF. The CDR3 DNA is TGTGCCAGCACAAGACAGTCAGCTAACACTGAAGCTTTCTTT.

This chain joins TRBV5-5 and TRBJ2-1, with D possibly being TRBD2 (5 bases). V dropped 4 bases and J dropped 0 bases, with 8 bases sitting between them. The CDR3 is 14 residues long. Germline loops: CDR1 SGHKS, CDR2 YYEKEE (reference sequence). CDR3 nucleotides: TGTGCCAGCAGCCTTACTAGCTCCTACAATGAGCAGTTCTTC. Encoded protein: CASSLTSSYNEQFF.

This clone was seen once. The chain combines TRBV27 with TRBJ2-3; D is unclear. Germline lookup yields CDR1 MNHEY and CDR2 SMNVEV (reference sequence). V shed 2 bases and J shed 7 bases, with 10 bases lying between them. CDR3 size: 13 residues. The CDR3 region has the DNA TGTGCCAGCAGTTTAGGTTTGGGGTATACGCAGTATTTT. Protein product: CASSLGLGYTQYF.

Worth noting for this clone: The sample holds other DNA sequences that translate to the same CDR3. CDR3 DNA sequence: TGTGCCAGCAGTTACTCGCCTTCCTACGAGCAGTACTTC. It is translated as CASSYSPSYEQYF. The rearrangement links TRBV6-5 to TRBJ2-7; D remains unclear. Trimming shortened V by 0 bases and J by 1 base, and 4 bases separated the two germline ends. The CDR3 is 13 residues long. Germline CDR1 MNHEY, CDR2 SVGAGI.

This chain joins TRBV7-9 and TRBJ2-3; D call uncertain. CDR1 is SEHNR and CDR2 is FQNEAQ in the germline V gene (reference sequence). The CDR3 extends over 15 amino acids. V lost 1 base and J lost 6, with 14 bases in between. The CDR3 region is CASSLDPSRADTQYF. The CDR3 nucleotides read TGTGCCAGCAGCTTAGACCCCTCCCGTGCGGATACGCAGTATTTT.

The gene calls are TRBV11-2 and TRBJ2-7, with D perhaps matching TRBD1 (5 bases). The V and J ends lost 4 bases and 3 bases respectively, with 13 bases between them. The CDR3 runs 14 residues. CDR1 SGHAT and CDR2 FQNNGV come from the germline V gene. The CDR3 DNA reads as TGTGCCAGCAGCTCTCCGTCAGGGAACTACGAGCAGTACTTC. Amino acids: CASSSPSGNYEQYF.